The entry below describes one T cell receptor beta chain. This entry belongs to a study of Graves' ophthalmopathy and Graves' hyperthyroidism. CDR3 regions of TCR beta were amplified from RNA transcripts. The first round was an RT-PCR with HTBI primers, and the second round was a multiplex PCR. MiXCR, run by TCRdb on the multiplex PCR reads, gives a single entry per CDR3 protein. Of 150,000 to 200,000 distinct CDR3 sequences listed, about 40% are singletons. The V gene's germline CDR1 is SGHTA and CDR2 FQGNSA. The V end lost 5 bases, the J end lost 0 bases, and 11 bases lay between the germline ends. This CDR3 has 15 residues.

Input material: peripheral blood. The receptor was derived from a woman aged 35 to 49 with Graves' ophthalmopathy. V gene TRBV7-2 combines with J gene TRBJ1-5; D gene unclear. CDR3 bases: TGTGCCAGCAGCCGGGCCGGCTATAGCAATCAGCCCCAGCATTTT. This sequence encodes CASSRAGYSNQPQHF.